Below, 9 T cell receptor beta chains from the same sample are listed, as sequenced in a study of T cells in Graves' hyperthyroidism and ophthalmopathy. Template material for amplifying TCR beta CDR3 regions consisted of RNA transcripts. The HTBI primer set drove a first-round RT-PCR of the TCR CDR3. TCRdb re-called the multiplex PCR reads with MiXCR, one entry per CDR3 protein. The table records hundreds of thousands of distinct CDR3 sequences, just over 45% of them present only once. Material for sequencing was peripheral blood or thyroid tissue (not recorded which). Receptor source: a woman between 18 and 29 years old with Graves' hyperthyroidism.

This clonotype showed up just once. V is TRBV20-1 and J is TRBJ1-1, with TRBD1 matching 11 bases. The CDR3 consists of 16 residues. Germline V gene lookup returns CDR1 DFQATT and CDR2 SNEGSKA (reference sequence). Trimming at V came to 3 bases and at J to 4 bases, leaving 10 bases not matched to a gene. Written as DNA, the CDR3 is TGCAGTGCTAGGGATCCGGGACAGGGGGTTTTCACTGAAGCTTTCTTT. It encodes CSARDPGQGVFTEAFF.

J is TRBJ2-7 and V is TRBV20-1; D not resolved. The germline CDR1 and CDR2 sequences are DFQATT and SNEGSKA (reference sequence). Trimming removed 3 bases from V and 0 bases from J, with 12 bases in between. This CDR3 has 14 amino acids. The CDR3: CSASRQANSYEQYF. In DNA, the CDR3 is TGCAGTGCTAGTAGGCAGGCTAACTCCTACGAGCAGTACTTC.

The sample holds many counts of this clonotype. V usage is TRBV4-1 and J usage is TRBJ2-5; 7 bases are shared with TRBD1. Trimming cost V 5 bases and J 5 bases; bases outside gene matches: 8. Germline loops: CDR1 MGHRA, CDR2 YSYEKL. The length of the CDR3 is 14 residues. The DNA of the CDR3 is TGCGCCAGCAGCTACAGACAGGGCGAGGAGACCCAGTACTTC. The encoded protein is CASSYRQGEETQYF.

Many counts were recorded for this clonotype. J is TRBJ1-5 and V is TRBV10-3, with unresolved D. CDR3 length equals 14 residues. The V end was cut by 6 bases, the J end by 1 base, with 10 bases between. From germline, CDR1 is ENHRY and CDR2 SYGVKD. The CDR3 DNA reads as TGTGCCATCAGCGCTGACGCGAGCAATCAGCCCCAGCATTTT. Translating gives CAISADASNQPQHF.

This clonotype was recorded at least ten times. The chain recombines TRBV29-1 with TRBJ2-5; 8 bases are shared with TRBD1. CDR1 is SQVTM, CDR2 ANQGSEA, per germline. The CDR3 consists of 13 residues. V lost 5 bases to trimming and J lost 5 bases; unmatched junction nucleotides: 7. This CDR3 reads CSVLDRGWETQYF. CDR3 nucleotide sequence: TGCAGCGTTTTAGACAGGGGCTGGGAGACCCAGTACTTC.

This clonotype has at least ten counts. V usage is TRBV10-3 and J usage is TRBJ1-2; 10 bases agree with TRBD1. CDR3 size: 14 residues. Germline V gene sequence: CDR1 ENHRY, CDR2 SYGVKD. Trimming cost V 8 bases and J 3 bases; bases outside gene matches: 6. CDR3 nucleotide sequence: TGTGCCATCGGGACAGGGGCGACCCACTATGGCTACACCTTC. It specifies CAIGTGATHYGYTF.

This clonotype occurred once. Just one base apart from a much larger clone, this may be a read error. V and J are TRBV10-3 and TRBJ1-1, with TRBD1 matching over 9 bases. Germline-derived CDR1 and CDR2 are ENHRY and SYGVKD. CDR3 length: 14 residues. V trimming: 7 bases; J trimming: 1 base; junction bases outside the gene matches: 4. The CDR3 DNA is TGTGCCATCAATTCGGACAGGGGGAACACTGAAGCTTTCTTT. Translating it yields CAINSDRGNTEAFF.

V usage is TRBV24-1 and J usage is TRBJ2-3; no firm D call. V was pared by 4 bases and J by 5 bases, with 15 bases between. The germline gives CDR1 KGHDR, CDR2 SFDVKD. The CDR3 has 15 residues. The CDR3, as DNA: TGTGCCACCAGTGAGCGTACTGAGCTGAGAGATACGCAGTATTTT. Translated, it gives CATSERTELRDTQYF.

V gene TRBV12-3 or TRBV12-4 combines with J gene TRBJ1-1, with a weak D call TRBD1 (6 bases). Trimming pared 2 bases from V and 5 bases from J, leaving 12 bases between. This CDR3 is 14 amino acids long. CDR3: CASSLSRGETEAFF. CDR3 DNA: TGTGCCAGCAGTTTATCCAGGGGAGAGACTGAAGCTTTCTTT.